Sequencing of this T cell receptor (beta chain) was carried out in a study of blood T cell repertoires in COVID-19 (TCRdb year 2020). Concerning the study at large: Samples covering the acute and convalescent phases of COVID-19 were provided by collaborators in the United States, Italy and Spain. The repertoires were released in a freely available public database meant as a resource for research on the immune response to SARS-CoV-2. Subjects who had been exposed to COVID-19, were actively infected with it, or had recovered from it provided the deeply sampled blood TCRbeta repertoires that made up the dataset. Samples came from the ongoing ImmuneRACE study (first 160 participants) plus 1,254 subjects from 6 global collaborators. A de-identified subject ID, COVID-19 status, age in years and sex were almost always included in the sample metadata. Where available, HLA class I and class II types were taken from metadata supplied by the sample provider and were not determined by assay-based typing. The prospective study material was composed of cDNA or gDNA derived from T cells, B-cell-depleted T cells, or PBMCs. Results the study describes overall, beyond this receptor: The amount of clinical and demographic metadata varied by source and participant and was provided uncurated.

TCRbeta CDR3 regions were amplified from genomic DNA by means of the immunoSEQ Assay, a bias-controlled multiplex PCR. In the paper's pipeline: The number of nucleated cells in each sample was estimated by amplification of reference gene primers within the assay. Sequence reads were collapsed and filtered to measure the absolute abundance of every unique TCRbeta CDR3 rearrangement. For each sample, productive Simpson clonality was calculated by taking the square root of Simpson's diversity index across productive rearrangements. Entries here come from immuneACCESS through TCRdb and include only in-frame sequences with V and J called. Some clones fail to appear in such tables; in the studies checked, an unresolved V gene covers under half of the shortfall, and the cause of the remainder is unknown. That table furnishes V, J and clone size, whereas the DNA furnished D and trimming. In this sample the table shows approximately 260,000 clones, 80% to 90% of which occur a single time. The top ten clonotypes cover roughly 3.7% of the sample.

The CDR3 contains 15 residues, cysteine and phenylalanine counted. CDR3 DNA only is kept here, 45 bases in frame from base 1. From a lookup of the germline V gene (reference sequence), CDR1 and CDR2 are MNHEY and SMNVEV. V is pared back by 1 base and J by 6 bases, with 15 bases lying between the germline termini. Whole blood was collected in K2EDTA tubes by collaborating institutions according to the institutions' own protocols. For TCRbeta analysis, collaborators shipped samples as frozen whole blood, isolated PBMCs, or DNA extracted from either of those sample types. Remarks on this clone: What antigen it recognizes has not been identified. No quality values exist for individual bases; no much larger clone is one base distant.

Recombination connected TRBV27 to TRBJ1-1; the D region possibly corresponds to TRBD1 (6 bases align). The specimen was peripheral blood. This receptor was taken from a woman between 40 and 55 years old with acute or convalescent COVID-19. The DNA reads TGTGCCAGCAGTTTATTGGGGGGGCTGGAGTCTGAAGCTTTCTTT. Translated, this is CASSLLGGLESEAFF.